This is a list of T cell receptor beta chains from one sample in a study of siplizumab effects on memory and regulatory T cells. Assay used: immunoSEQ multiplex PCR; TCRdb lists only in-frame clones, some missing. The sample includes about 100,000 clones, about 93% of them seen just once. Sequences were obtained from Tregs sorted from blood. The receptors originated from a human donor in good health. The conserved cysteine and the conserved F or W are not part of the CDR3 here.

v_call	cdr3_aa
TRBV27	ASSRSGRREETQY
TRBV6-4	ASSFETGNEQF
TRBV6-5	ASSYSLGARGGELF
TRBV30	AWTGGPQAF
TRBV7-3	ASSLGQGREAF
TRBV19	ASSHINTEAF
TRBV6-6	ASSFLTGLSINEQF
TRBV30	AWSVLREQRGYT
TRBV5-1	ASSLGAGYEQY
TRBV6-1	ASSASHASHYNEQF